The 18 T cell receptor beta chains presented below share a single source sample, sequenced in a study of post-analysis software for immune sequencing data (dated by TCRdb to 2015 to 2017). The study at large found these results: Four or five TRBV segments, including TRBV5-6, TRBV5-1 and TRBV20-1, were significantly more frequent in patients than controls.

No antigen has been assigned to these receptors. Libraries were made using PCR. Sequencing relied on an Illumina HiSeq 2500. To reduce PCR and sequencing biases, unique molecular identifiers were incorporated into the TCR beta cDNA libraries. TCRdb applied fastp at Q25 and MiXCR to the public reads, then kept only in-frame beta chains. Entries are consolidated by CDR3 protein sequence, retaining the most common genes and DNA. The sample data list under 900,000 distinct CDR3 sequences, and around 53% of these were observed just once. The leading ten clones occupy approximately 4.4% of the sample. Sequencing was done on a sample of blood. All receptors come from a girl between 10 and 17 years old with multiple sclerosis.

In this sample, this clonotype turned up a few times. This chain connects TRBV14 to TRBJ2-1; D tentatively fits TRBD1 or TRBD2 (6 bases each). V was pared by 1 base and J by 3 bases, with 10 bases between. The V gene's germline CDR1 is SGHDN and CDR2 FVKESK. The CDR3 contains 15 residues. The CDR3 nucleotides read TGTGCCAGCAGCCAAGGACTAGGGGGCTACAATGAGCAGTTCTTC. Translating gives CASSQGLGGYNEQFF.

The V call is TRBV14, the J call TRBJ2-4; possible D gene TRBD2, 6 bases. The J call could be wrong; TRBJ2-7 is a better fit for the DNA end. CDR3 size: 14 residues. Per germline, CDR1 SGHDN and CDR2 FVKESK. The CDR3 nucleotides read TGTGCCAGCAGCCGGCCGGGGGAGGTCTACGAGCAGTACTTC. It translates to CASSRPGEVYEQYF.

The rearrangement links TRBV7-9 to TRBJ2-1; weak D call: TRBD1 (5 bases). Germline assignment: CDR1 SEHNR and CDR2 FQNEAQ (reference sequence). Trimming left V 4 bases short and J 4 bases short, with 23 bases between. The CDR3 is made up of 18 amino acids. The CDR3 DNA reads TGTGCCAGCAGCTCACCCCATCAGGGCGTTGCCCAGTACAATGAGCAGTTCTTC. Translation: CASSSPHQGVAQYNEQFF.

This clonotype has only a few counts. This chain joins TRBV27 and TRBJ1-1, with 11 bases matching TRBD1. The V gene end was trimmed by 5 bases and the J gene end by 1 base; junction bases not matched to a gene: 12. CDR3 size: 18 residues. Germline V gives CDR1 MNHEY, CDR2 SMNVEV (reference sequence). The DNA for the CDR3 is TGTGCCAGCAGTCCGATTCTCCGGGACAGGGGGACGAACACTGAAGCTTTCTTT. Residues: CASSPILRDRGTNTEAFF.

The CDR3 DNA reads TGTGCCAGCAGTGGACTAGCGGGATACATCTCCTACGAGCAGTACTTC. Residues: CASSGLAGYISYEQYF. This chain joins TRBV12-3 or TRBV12-4 and TRBJ2-7; 12 bases agree with TRBD2. This CDR3 comprises 16 residues. With 5 bases clipped from V and 0 bases from J, the junction kept 5 bases outside the gene matches.

Here the CDR3 reads CASSWGPSWEKLFF. In DNA form, the CDR3 reads TGCGCCAGCAGCTGGGGACCGTCTTGGGAAAAACTGTTTTTT. The V and J genes are TRBV5-1 and TRBJ1-4, with D tentatively TRBD1 (5 bases). V was clipped by 3 bases and J by 8 bases, with 14 bases between them. The length of the CDR3 is 14 residues. CDR1 is SGHRS, CDR2 YFSETQ, per germline.

The V and J genes are TRBV3-1 and TRBJ2-5; TRBD2 matches at 13 bases. The DNA end is more similar to TRBJ2-7, so the J call may be wrong. Per the germline V gene, CDR1 is LGHDT and CDR2 is YNNKEL (reference sequence). This CDR3 is 15 amino acids long. CDR3 protein: CASSQERLAGGEQYF. Here the CDR3 DNA reads TGTGCCAGCAGCCAAGAGAGACTAGCGGGAGGCGAGCAGTACTTC.

The chain links TRBV7-9 to TRBJ1-1; D not certain. CDR1 is SEHNR and CDR2 is FQNEAQ in the germline V gene (reference sequence). Trimming cost V 1 base and J 8 bases, with 8 bases left between them. This CDR3 is built from 12 residues. The CDR3 spells CASSLGSPEAFF. The CDR3, as DNA: TGTGCCAGCAGCTTAGGATCCCCCGAAGCTTTCTTT.

There are a few counts of this clonotype. This chain joins TRBV5-1 and TRBJ2-6, with 8 nucleotides matching TRBD1. With V trimmed by 4 bases and J by 3 bases, 9 bases remained unmatched. Germline V lookup: CDR1 SGHRS, CDR2 YFSETQ. This CDR3 comprises 17 residues. The CDR3 DNA follows: TGCGCCAGCAGCGTGGGGACAGGTTCCCTTGGGGCCAACGTCCTGACTTTC. Its translation: CASSVGTGSLGANVLTF.

The rearrangement links TRBV6-1 to TRBJ2-7; TRBD1 matches at 8 bases. Per the germline V gene, CDR1 is MNHNS and CDR2 is SASEGT. V dropped 4 bases and J dropped 4; count of bases not matched to a gene: 9. This CDR3 region has 15 residues. This chain's CDR3 is CASSVDRGEGYEQYF. CDR3 sequence (DNA): TGTGCCAGCAGTGTCGACAGGGGAGAAGGATACGAGCAGTACTTC.

The chain combines TRBV5-1 with TRBJ1-2; D unresolved. The CDR3 contains 17 residues. V gave up 3 bases and J gave up 0 bases, with 18 bases separating them. Germline V CDR1 and CDR2: SGHRS, YFSETQ. The CDR3 spells CASSSPRFGKANYGYTF. The DNA for the CDR3 is TGCGCCAGCAGCTCCCCCCGGTTCGGCAAAGCTAACTATGGCTACACCTTC.

This clonotype was found once. The chain has TRBV7-8 and TRBJ1-1; 8 bases map to TRBD1. The CDR3 runs to 14 residues. V lost 5 bases and J lost 6; bases outside the gene matches: 8. From germline, CDR1 is SGHVS and CDR2 FQNEAQ. The CDR3 is CASSHQGARAEAFF. CDR3 DNA sequence: TGTGCCAGCAGCCATCAGGGGGCTCGGGCTGAAGCTTTCTTT.

The J gene is TRBJ2-5, the V gene TRBV20-1, with 7 bases fitting TRBD2. This CDR3 has 13 amino acids. From germline, CDR1 is DFQATT and CDR2 SNEGSKA (reference sequence). J lost 13 bases, V lost 0 bases, and 11 bases had no gene match. In DNA, the CDR3 is TGCAGTGCTAGAGATACGGGAGCGGGAAGGGCGTACTTC. Protein sequence: CSARDTGAGRAYF.

This clonotype was observed a single time. The chain recombines TRBV6-4 with TRBJ2-1; 7 bases are shared with TRBD2. The germline V gene has CDR1 MRHNA and CDR2 SNTAGT. The CDR3 extends over 15 amino acids. V lost 3 bases to trimming and J lost 7 bases; unmatched junction nucleotides: 9. CDR3 in amino acids: CASSDGLRERNEQFF. The CDR3 DNA sequence: TGTGCCAGCAGTGATGGTTTGCGGGAGAGGAATGAGCAGTTCTTC.

This sequence joins TRBV27 and TRBJ1-2; a possible D gene is TRBD1 (6 bases). Between the trimmed V and J ends, which lost 6 bases and 4 bases, there was a span of 12 bases. Germline assignment: CDR1 MNHEY and CDR2 SMNVEV (reference sequence). CDR3 size: 13 residues. CDR3 amino acids: CASSVTQGYGYTF. The CDR3 coding sequence is TGTGCCAGCAGCGTGACACAGGGCTATGGCTACACCTTC.

This clonotype was seen a few times. The chain has TRBV12-3 or TRBV12-4 and TRBJ1-6; D possibly corresponds to TRBD1 (6 bases). V lost 1 base and J 13 bases, leaving 14 bases between the germline ends. The CDR3 covers 14 residues. This CDR3 reads CASSLEYGQGPLHF. The CDR3 nucleotides read TGTGCCAGCAGTTTAGAGTACGGTCAGGGGCCCCTCCACTTT.

This chain connects TRBV3-1 to TRBJ2-1; tentative D call: TRBD2 (7 bases). The CDR3 is made up of 17 amino acids. Trimming left V 0 bases short and J 9 bases short, with 21 bases between. The germline V gene encodes CDR1 LGHDT and CDR2 YNNKEL (reference sequence). This CDR3 reads CASSQEGGMAGEGEQFF. DNA of the CDR3: TGTGCCAGCAGCCAAGAAGGGGGGATGGCGGGAGAAGGTGAGCAGTTCTTC.

In its sample, this clonotype was seen a few times. The J gene is TRBJ2-4, the V gene TRBV11-2, with D perhaps matching TRBD2 (5 bases). The end of the DNA aligns better with TRBJ2-7, so the J call may be wrong. This CDR3 comprises 14 residues. Per germline, CDR1 SGHAT and CDR2 FQNNGV. In DNA, the CDR3 is TGTGCCAGCAGCTTGGTCCGCGGCCGGGGCGAGCAGTACTTC. Protein: CASSLVRGRGEQYF.